This T cell receptor beta chain was observed in a study of T cell clones after liver transplantation. As for the study in general: Samples came from ITN030ST, which attempted immunosuppression withdrawal within 2 years of liver transplantation. Standard immunosuppression, with no induction, continued until 12-24 months after transplant. Patients counted as tolerant after at least one year off all immunosuppression, enzymes not exceeding twice normal. General observations from the study: Graft donor-reactive T cells possibly entered the graft instead of undergoing deletion.

The CDR3 consists of 16 residues. Trimming took 1 base from V and 6 from J; bases not matched to a gene: 8. CDR1 is SGHRS and CDR2 is YFSETQ in the germline V gene. With regard to this clone: What it binds is unknown.

Using immunoSEQ multiplex PCR, the repertoire was profiled, and TCRdb retains in-frame clones only, with some absent. The sample consists of fewer than 80,000 clones, less than 90% of them appearing once. The sequence was obtained from a human patient who received a liver transplant. Some of the T cells may derive from the graft donor. The chain recombines TRBV5-1 with TRBJ2-2; 8 positions match TRBD1. This specimen consisted of CD4+ T cells from blood, obtained less than 50 months after liver transplant. The CDR3, as DNA: TGCGCCAGCAGCTTGCTCACAGGGGGTTCTGCCGGGGAGCTGTTTTTT. Translation: CASSLLTGGSAGELFF.